Below are 28 T cell receptor beta chains sequenced from a single sample in a study of shared T cell receptors in the human thymus. TCRdb keeps only in-frame clones here, not all; method: immunoSEQ multiplex PCR. The table has about 660,000 clones, approximately 90% seen once. The data also belong to a second study, concerning human thymus T cells.

The sample taken for sequencing was thymocytes. The origin of the receptors is a boy younger than two with a congenital heart defect.

This chain links TRBV19 with TRBJ1-5; 9 nucleotides line up with TRBD1. After removal of 5 bases from V and 3 bases from J, the junction contained 11 bases not matched to a gene. This CDR3 contains 17 residues. Germline loops: CDR1 LNHDA, CDR2 SQIVND (reference sequence). The CDR3 loop is CASSRPGQGSNNQPQHF. The DNA of the CDR3 is TGTGCCAGTAGTCGACCGGGACAGGGATCGAACAATCAGCCCCAGCATTTT.

V is TRBV6-6 and J is TRBJ1-2; D is possibly TRBD1 (6 bases). V shed 4 bases and J shed 3 bases, with 12 bases lying between them. Germline V lookup: CDR1 MNHNY, CDR2 SVGAGI (reference sequence). The CDR3 consists of 14 residues. The CDR3, as DNA: TGTGCCAGCAGTTCCGACAGGCCCGACTATGGCTACACCTTC. As protein: CASSSDRPDYGYTF.

The gene calls are TRBV7-9 and TRBJ2-2; 13 bases are shared with TRBD2. V lost 1 base and J lost 4; bases outside the gene matches: 0. This CDR3 spans 16 amino acids. Germline CDR1 and CDR2: SEHNR and FQNEAQ (reference sequence). The CDR3: CASSLGTSGSTGELFF. The DNA for the CDR3 is TGTGCCAGCAGCTTAGGGACTAGCGGGAGCACCGGGGAGCTGTTTTTT. Drawing the rest from reference TRBV7-9 and TRBJ2-2, the complete variable domain is DTGVSQNPRHKITKRGQNVTFRCDPISEHNRLYWYRQTLGQGPEFLTYFQNEAQLEKSRLLSDRFSAERPKGSFSTLEIQRTEQGDSAMYLCASSLGTSGSTGELFFGEGSRLTVL.

This clone was counted between two and nine times. The rearrangement links TRBV2 to TRBJ2-7; weak D call: TRBD2 (6 bases). Germline V gene data show CDR1 as SNHLY and CDR2 as FYNNEI. Trimming shortened V by 11 bases and J by 12 bases, and 11 bases separated the two germline ends. The length of the CDR3 is 8 residues. The CDR3 sequence: CASRRGYF. The CDR3 DNA reads as TGTGCCTCCCGGCGGGGGTACTTC. The full variable domain, in which reference TRBV2 and TRBJ2-7 provide the parts outside the CDR3, is EPEVTQTPSHQVTQMGQEVILRCVPISNHLYFYWYRQILGQKVEFLVSFYNNEISEKSEIFDDQFSVERPDGSNFTLKIRSTKLEDSAMYFCASRRGYFGPGTRLTVT.

V usage is TRBV27 and J usage is TRBJ2-3, with D unclear. Germline CDR1 is MNHEY and CDR2 is SMNVEV (reference sequence). The CDR3 runs to 12 residues. Trimming left V 5 bases short and J 4 bases short, with 7 bases between. The CDR3 loop is CASSDLADTQYF. The DNA for the CDR3 is TGTGCCAGCAGTGATCTAGCAGATACGCAGTATTTT.

The V call is TRBV28, the J call TRBJ1-5, with D maybe TRBD1 (6 bases). CDR1 and CDR2 from the germline V gene are MDHEN and SYDVKM. Trimming removed 6 bases from V and 10 bases from J, with 25 bases in between. The CDR3 sequence is 16 residues long. CDR3 region: CASSQPGGGRQRPQHF. Here the CDR3 DNA reads TGTGCCAGCAGCCAGCCGGGGGGCGGAAGGCAACGCCCCCAGCATTTT.

V usage is TRBV5-1 and J usage is TRBJ2-5, with TRBD2 identical over 9 bases. V lost 4 bases and J lost 2; bases outside the gene matches: 9. CDR3 length equals 16 residues. Germline values: CDR1 SGHRS, CDR2 YFSETQ. CDR3 DNA: TGCGCCAGCAGCCCCCTACTAGCGGGCACACAAGAGACCCAGTACTTC. It codes for CASSPLLAGTQETQYF.

The chain carries TRBV10-3 and TRBJ1-2; D unresolved. The CDR3 totals 13 residues. CDR1 and CDR2 (germline): ENHRY, SYGVKD. V lost 5 bases and J 0 bases, leaving 7 bases between the germline ends. The CDR3 DNA reads TGTGCCATCAGTTACACATCTAACTATGGCTACACCTTC. Translated, it gives CAISYTSNYGYTF.

The genes are TRBV5-6 and TRBJ2-1, with TRBD2 matching 10 bases. This CDR3 has 17 residues. J gave up 7 bases and V 4 bases, and 14 bases lay outside the gene matches. From germline, CDR1 is SGHDT and CDR2 YYEEEE. The CDR3 bases are TGTGCCAGCAGCCCACCGAGAGCGGGAGGGCCGAGTAATGAGCAGTTCTTC. Translation gives CASSPPRAGGPSNEQFF.

V usage is TRBV30 and J usage is TRBJ1-2; the D gene is possibly TRBD1 (6 bases). The CDR3 contains 13 residues. Per the germline V gene, CDR1 is GTSNPN and CDR2 is SVGIG (reference sequence). V lost 8 bases to trimming and J lost 4 bases, with 17 bases between them. As DNA, the CDR3 is TGTGCCCGATTTACCCAGGGGATCTATGGCTACACCTTC. Its protein is CARFTQGIYGYTF.

The chain combines TRBV6-4 with TRBJ1-2, with D unclear. The CDR3 spans 13 residues. Per the germline V gene, CDR1 is MRHNA and CDR2 is SNTAGT. V was pared by 3 bases and J by 3 bases, with 8 bases between. The DNA of the CDR3 is TGTGCCAGCAGTGAGGGCAGGCACTATGGCTACACCTTC. Amino acids: CASSEGRHYGYTF.

The rearrangement links TRBV11-2 to TRBJ2-1; 7 nucleotides align to TRBD2. The ends lost 1 base at V and 2 bases at J; junction bases unmatched: 5. From germline, CDR1 is SGHAT and CDR2 FQNNGV. The CDR3 consists of 16 residues. The CDR3 DNA reads TGTGCCAGCAGCTTAGGTACGGGGGGACCCTACAATGAGCAGTTCTTC. Protein sequence: CASSLGTGGPYNEQFF. Using reference TRBV11-2 and TRBJ2-1 for the parts outside the CDR3, the full variable domain is EAGVAQSPRYKIIEKRQSVAFWCNPISGHATLYWYQQILGQGPKLLIQFQNNGVVDDSQLPKDRFSAERLKGVDSTLKIQPAKLEDSAVYLCASSLGTGGPYNEQFFGPGTRLTVL.

The V gene is TRBV2, the J gene TRBJ1-2; D possibly corresponds to TRBD1 (6 bases). V lost 3 bases and J 7 bases, leaving 21 bases between the germline ends. This CDR3 comprises 16 residues. Per germline, CDR1 SNHLY and CDR2 FYNNEI. Here the CDR3 DNA reads TGTGCCAGCAGTGATGCTGGGACAACCTCTAGGGGTGGCTACACCTTC. Protein product: CASSDAGTTSRGGYTF.

The CDR3 nucleotides are TGCGCCAGCAGCTTGGGGGGGACCAGGGGGCCCATGAACACTGAAGCTTTCTTT. It codes for CASSLGGTRGPMNTEAFF. The chain carries TRBV5-1 and TRBJ1-1; 8 bases align to TRBD1. With V trimmed by 0 bases and J by 0 bases, 10 bases remained unmatched. This CDR3 has 18 residues. The germline V gene encodes CDR1 SGHRS and CDR2 YFSETQ.

V gene TRBV28 combines with J gene TRBJ2-7, with D perhaps matching TRBD1 (6 bases). V was clipped by 4 bases and J by 7 bases, with 11 bases between them. Germline values: CDR1 MDHEN, CDR2 SYDVKM. CDR3 length: 12 residues. CDR3 region: CASSSQGTEQYF. The CDR3 nucleotides are TGTGCCAGCAGTTCACAGGGAACGGAGCAGTACTTC.

The chain has TRBV6-5 and TRBJ2-5; 7 bases agree with TRBD1. CDR1 is MNHEY and CDR2 is SVGAGI in the germline V gene. CDR3 length: 15 amino acids. The junction had 10 bases not matched to a gene; V was cut back by 7 bases and J by 2 bases. CDR3 amino acids: CASISRTGLQETQYF. The CDR3 region has the DNA TGTGCCAGCATTTCTAGGACAGGCTTACAAGAGACCCAGTACTTC.

This chain links TRBV11-1 with TRBJ2-7, with 9 bases that match TRBD1. The CDR3 totals 17 residues. The germline V gene encodes CDR1 SGHAT and CDR2 FQDESV (reference sequence). The junction had 16 bases not matched to a gene; V was cut back by 5 bases and J by 5 bases. CDR3 in DNA: TGTGCCAGCAGCCGAGATCTCCGGGACAGGGTAGCACACGAGCAGTACTTC. Translated, it gives CASSRDLRDRVAHEQYF.

The rearrangement uses TRBV21-1 and TRBJ1-2. TRBV21-1 is recorded as a pseudogene. This CDR3 is 15 amino acids long. DNA for the CDR3: TGTGCCAGCATCCCCCCCTTGGGGGGGAGCTATGGCTACACCTTC. This translates into CASIPPLGGSYGYTF.

This chain joins TRBV6-1 and TRBJ2-7; the match to TRBD2 covers 9 bases. Per germline, CDR1 MNHNS and CDR2 SASEGT. V gave up 4 bases and J gave up 1 base; unmatched junction bases: 11. The CDR3 sequence is 17 residues long. The CDR3 DNA reads as TGTGCCAGCAGTGTTACGCGACTAGCGGATAATTCCTACGAGCAGTACTTC. Translation: CASSVTRLADNSYEQYF.

Concerning this clone: One junction end does not reproduce the germline sequence, and a read error may be involved. V usage is TRBV11-2 and J usage is TRBJ2-1; D might be TRBD2 (6 bases). Germline loops: CDR1 SGHAT, CDR2 FQNNGV. The CDR3 consists of 13 residues. For the CDR3, the DNA is TGTGCCAGCAGCGCGGGACTCTACAATGAGCAGCTCTTC. Amino acids: CASSAGLYNEQLF.

The chain uses TRBV2 and TRBJ2-2, with TRBD2 matching over 7 bases. The V gene end was trimmed by 4 bases and the J gene end by 7 bases; junction bases not matched to a gene: 15. This CDR3 region has 17 residues. CDR1 is SNHLY and CDR2 is FYNNEI in the germline V gene. CDR3: CASSGCCWEGLNGELFF. The CDR3 DNA sequence: TGTGCCAGCAGTGGCTGCTGTTGGGAGGGGTTGAACGGGGAGCTGTTTTTT.

This chain uses TRBV9 with TRBJ2-1; 11 nucleotides agree with TRBD1. The CDR3 has 18 amino acids. Trimming took 4 bases from V and 0 from J; bases not matched to a gene: 9. CDR1 SGDLS and CDR2 YYNGEE come from the germline V gene. The CDR3 nucleotides are TGTGCCAGCAGCCCGGGACAGGGGGGGGTGGGCTCCTACAATGAGCAGTTCTTC. Encoded protein: CASSPGQGGVGSYNEQFF.

About this clone itself: The same CDR3 arises from other DNA sequences in this sample as well. The J gene is TRBJ2-1, the V gene TRBV29-1; 13 bases are shared with TRBD2. V dropped 4 bases and J dropped 5; count of bases not matched to a gene: 8. Germline assignment: CDR1 SQVTM and CDR2 ANQGSEA. The length of the CDR3 is 16 residues. The CDR3 loop reads CSVGRGLAGTHNEQFF. The CDR3 nucleotides read TGCAGCGTTGGCAGGGGACTAGCGGGAACCCACAATGAGCAGTTCTTC.

The chain links TRBV5-1 to TRBJ1-4; 8 positions match TRBD1. The junction had 9 bases not matched to a gene; V was cut back by 4 bases and J by 4 bases. CDR1 and CDR2 from the germline V gene are SGHRS and YFSETQ. CDR3 size: 16 residues. CDR3 nucleotides: TGCGCCAGCAGCCCGGCATTGACAGGGGATAATGAAAAACTGTTTTTT. Encoded protein: CASSPALTGDNEKLFF.

The chain carries TRBV15 and TRBJ2-7; D is ambiguous. Germline values: CDR1 LNHNV, CDR2 YYDKDF (reference sequence). Trimming left V 3 bases short and J 9 bases short, with 15 bases between. The length of the CDR3 is 13 residues. Written as DNA, the CDR3 is TGTGCCACCAGCAGCGCCGAGTCGACGGGGCAGTACTTC. This sequence encodes CATSSAESTGQYF. Drawing the rest from reference TRBV15 and TRBJ2-7, the complete variable domain is DAMVIQNPRYQVTQFGKPVTLSCSQTLNHNVMYWYQQKSSQAPKLLFHYYDKDFNNEADTPDNFQSRRPNTSFCFLDIRSPGLGDTAMYLCATSSAESTGQYFGPGTRLTVT.

V is TRBV28 and J is TRBJ1-2, with TRBD1 as a possible D gene (5 bases). The CDR3 covers 13 residues. Trimming removed 4 bases from V and 7 bases from J, with 13 bases in between. Germline assignment: CDR1 MDHEN and CDR2 SYDVKM. The CDR3 reads CASSSRGRGGYTF. CDR3 nucleotide sequence: TGTGCCAGCAGTTCCCGGGGGAGGGGTGGCTACACCTTC.

The rearrangement joins TRBV7-2 to TRBJ1-3, with D unresolved. Germline values: CDR1 SGHTA, CDR2 FQGNSA. The length of the CDR3 is 14 residues. V was trimmed by 1 base and J by 2 bases, leaving 6 bases between them. The CDR3 nucleotides read TGTGCCAGCAGCTTAGTTATAGCTGGAAACACCATATATTTT. Protein product: CASSLVIAGNTIYF.

In the case of this clone: The sample has other DNA sequences that encode this CDR3 too. In nucleotides, the CDR3 is TGTGCCAGCAGTTTACAGGGGAATAGCAATCAGCCCCAGCATTTT. Translated: CASSLQGNSNQPQHF. The rearrangement joins TRBV6-5 to TRBJ1-5; 7 bases are a match to TRBD1. This CDR3 region has 15 residues. V lost 4 bases to trimming and J lost 0 bases; unmatched junction nucleotides: 3. Germline CDR1 is MNHEY and CDR2 is SVGAGI.